This record looks at one T cell receptor beta chain sequence and its context. The source of the sample is a study of shared T cell receptors in the human thymus. The protocol was immunoSEQ multiplex PCR, while the TCRdb copy is restricted to in-frame clones and leaves out a portion. The table records over 450,000 clones, about 84% of them present only once. CDR3 length equals 10 residues. Germline loops: CDR1 DFQATT, CDR2 SNEGSKA (reference sequence). V lost 4 bases and J 2 bases, leaving 2 bases between the germline ends. This sample was also put to use in a study of human thymus T cells. That work contributes: All donors were healthy Finnish infants who were undergoing corrective surgery to treat congenital heart defects. Thymic resections from corrective heart surgery supplied the tissue.

This sequence joins TRBV20-1 and TRBJ2-5; the D is unclear. Material: thymocytes. The receptor's source is a boy under three years old with a congenital heart defect. The CDR3: CSATQETQYF. CDR3 DNA sequence: TGCAGTGCTACACAAGAGACCCAGTACTTC.